This TCR beta chain was identified during a study of blood T cell repertoires in COVID-19. On the study more broadly: COVID-19 samples collected from the United States, Italy and Spain covered acute and convalescent phases. The cDNA or gDNA used as material had been derived from T cells, B-cell-depleted T cells, or PBMCs.

CDR3 length equals 14 residues. V was pared by 4 bases and J by 2 bases, with 8 bases between. From germline, CDR1 is SNHLY and CDR2 FYNNEI. As processed by the authors: Counts of nucleated cells, estimated from reference gene primer amplification, were obtained. Using immunoSEQ multiplex PCR, the repertoire was profiled, and TCRdb retains in-frame clones only, with some absent. D and trimming were read from the DNA, whereas the V and J calls and clone size are those reported in that table. The sample records about 190,000 clones, over 75% being singletons. The sequencing input was peripheral blood. The clonotype comes from a man between 45 and 60 years old who had recovered from COVID-19. This chain joins TRBV2 and TRBJ1-4; no firm D call. CDR3 nucleotides: TGTGCCAGCAGTGTTTGGCAGACTAATGAAAAACTGTTTTTT. Amino acids: CASSVWQTNEKLFF. Filled out from reference TRBV2 and TRBJ1-4, the complete variable domain reads EPEVTQTPSHQVTQMGQEVILRCVPISNHLYFYWYRQILGQKVEFLVSFYNNEISEKSEIFDDQFSVERPDGSNFTLKIRSTKLEDSAMYFCASSVWQTNEKLFFGSGTQLSVL.